This T cell receptor beta chain was obtained from a study of PD-L1 blockade in urothelial cancer. Study-wide results and caveats: Stronger expansion of tumor-associated clones in blood at 3 weeks distinguished durable-benefit patients.

As concerns this clone: Its antigen is undetermined. Other nucleotide sequences from this sample produce the same CDR3.

Looked up from germline, CDR1 is SGHTA and CDR2 is FQGNSA. V was clipped by 5 bases and J by 4 bases; unmatched bases: 7. The length of the CDR3 is 14 residues. Added to each PCR by spiking were synthetic TCR analog templates. Only in-frame clones appear in the TCRdb table, and some are missing; sequencing was by immunoSEQ multiplex PCR. The top ten clones hold about 4.5% of a sample with 50,000 or so clones, around 79% of them seen once. Patients' urothelial carcinoma was locally advanced or metastatic. The source material was PBMCs, sampled around atezolizumab (anti-PD-L1) treatment. The chain carries TRBV7-2 and TRBJ1-2; 7 nucleotides agree with TRBD1. The sequence was collected from a man between 65 and 85 years old with urothelial cancer. The CDR3 DNA follows: TGTGCCAGCAGCCTCCCAGGGGGGATCTATGGCTACACCTTC. Translating it yields CASSLPGGIYGYTF. The full variable domain, completed using reference TRBV7-2 and TRBJ1-2, is GAGVSQSPSNKVTEKGKDVELRCDPISGHTALYWYRQSLGQGLEFLIYFQGNSAPDKSGLPSDRFSAERTGGSVSTLTIQRTQQEDSAVYLCASSLPGGIYGYTFGSGTRLTVV.